What follows are 8 T cell receptor beta chains derived from one specimen sequenced in a study of blood T cells in healthy people across ages. The second PCR ran roughly 6 to 11 cycles with a sample-barcoded 5' primer and J-beta primers. TCRdb used MiXCR to reprocess the 5' RACE reads, holding one entry per CDR3 protein. This sample has fewer than 1,200,000 distinct CDR3 sequences, with less than 25% found just once. These data were also reused for a study on T cells of mothers and their children.

Sequenced material: blood. The receptors derive from a girl aged 2 to 10 in good health.

The gene calls are TRBV10-3 and TRBJ2-5; TRBD2 matches at 9 bases. The J call may not be correct, given that the DNA end is closer to TRBJ2-7. CDR1 and CDR2 (germline): ENHRY, SYGVKD. This CDR3 has 16 amino acids. CDR3 nucleotide sequence: TGTGCCATCAGTGCCATTAGCGGGAGTTCCACCTACGAGCAGTACTTC. Translated, it gives CAISAISGSSTYEQYF.

This clonotype was found a few times. The chain links TRBV28 to TRBJ2-1, with TRBD1 matching over 10 bases. The germline V gene encodes CDR1 MDHEN and CDR2 SYDVKM. The CDR3 consists of 19 residues. With 0 bases clipped from V and 4 bases from J, the junction kept 12 bases outside the gene matches. The CDR3 DNA follows: TGTGCCAGCAGTTTATGGGGGACAGGGGAAATGTATTCGTACAATGAGCAGTTCTTC. It yields the protein CASSLWGTGEMYSYNEQFF. Based on the CDR3 plus reference TRBV28 and TRBJ2-1, the full variable domain is DVKVTQSSRYLVKRTGEKVFLECVQDMDHENMFWYRQDPGLGLRLIYFSYDVKMKEKGDIPEGYSVSREKKERFSLILESASTNQTSMYLCASSLWGTGEMYSYNEQFFGPGTRLTVL.

The rearrangement links TRBV7-2 to TRBJ2-4, with D hard to call. This CDR3 comprises 11 residues. With 2 bases removed from V and 7 bases from J, the gap between germline ends came to 3 bases. CDR1 is SGHTA and CDR2 is FQGNSA in the germline V gene. Here the CDR3 reads CASSLYNIQYF. CDR3 coding DNA: TGTGCCAGCAGCTTATATAACATTCAGTACTTC.

This clonotype was counted only a few times. The junction shows a germline mismatch at one end, possibly a read error. The J gene is TRBJ2-4, the V gene TRBV5-5, with D possibly being TRBD2 (5 bases). From germline, CDR1 is SGHKS and CDR2 YYEKEE (reference sequence). This CDR3 is 18 amino acids long. CDR3: CASSPREAYRGAKNIQCF. DNA of the CDR3: TGTGCCAGCAGCCCCCGTGAGGCATACCGGGGAGCCAAAAACATTCAGTGCTTC.

V and J are TRBV12-3 or TRBV12-4 and TRBJ1-4; 8 positions agree with TRBD1. The CDR3 sequence is 15 residues long. Unmatched junction bases numbered 7, after V lost 4 bases and J lost 6 bases. The CDR3 DNA follows: TGTGCCAGCAGTTCCCGGACAGGGATGGATGAAAAACTGTTTTTT. The encoded protein is CASSSRTGMDEKLFF.

This clonotype has just a few counts. J is TRBJ2-6 and V is TRBV5-1, with D unclear. CDR3 size: 15 residues. The germline V gene encodes CDR1 SGHRS and CDR2 YFSETQ. Trimming removed 3 bases at V and 0 bases at J, with 7 bases between. The CDR3 nucleotides read TGCGCCAGCAGCTCTTATTCCTCTGGGGCCAACGTCCTGACTTTC. It codes for CASSSYSSGANVLTF.

As DNA, the CDR3 is TGCAGCGTTGAAACAGGCAAAGGCTACGAGCAGTACTTC. Its translation is CSVETGKGYEQYF. The chain couples TRBV29-1 to TRBJ2-7, with a weak D call TRBD1 (5 bases). This CDR3 is 13 amino acids long. V gave up 2 bases and J gave up 3 bases, with 11 bases separating them. Germline V CDR1 and CDR2: SQVTM, ANQGSEA.

The chain couples TRBV15 to TRBJ2-1; 11 positions agree with TRBD2. The CDR3 has 20 amino acids. Trimming took 3 bases from V and 7 from J; bases not matched to a gene: 20. Germline values: CDR1 LNHNV, CDR2 YYDKDF (reference sequence). This CDR3 reads CATSSEGPGLAVLTENEQFF. CDR3 in DNA: TGTGCCACCAGCAGTGAGGGGCCGGGACTAGCGGTTCTCACGGAGAATGAGCAGTTCTTC.